What follows is one T cell receptor beta chain and its context. Original processing methods: ImmunoSEQ supplied junction-only sequences lacking quality scores, so filtering was different. The table came from immunoSEQ multiplex PCR; TCRdb's copy has only in-frame clones and leaves some out. The V and J calls and clone size come from that table; D and trimming were worked out from the DNA. The table lists around 2.5 million clones, over 85% of them singletons, with approximately 0.35% in the top ten. This entry is derived from a study of shared clonotypes between healthy human individuals. The material sequenced was naive CD4+ T cells from PBMCs. The subset denotes: CD45RA+ positively selected. The TCR originated in a man aged 18 to 30 in good health. Some clones in this sample may be carry-over from other donors' samples.

CDR3 coding DNA: TGTGCCACGCAACAGGTACTAGCCGGGTGGAAGTCGGAGACCCAGTACTTC. This codes for CATQQVLAGWKSETQYF. The J gene is TRBJ2-5, the V gene TRBV10-3, with D possibly being TRBD2 (6 bases). The CDR3 extends over 17 amino acids. Germline loops: CDR1 ENHRY, CDR2 SYGVKD. The V gene lost 10 bases and the J gene lost 5 bases, with 29 bases spanning the gap.